This T cell receptor (beta chain) was recorded in a study of shared clonotypes between healthy human individuals. J was trimmed by 2 bases and V by 1 base; bases with no gene match: 3. CDR3 length: 16 residues. Germline V gene sequence: CDR1 SGHRS, CDR2 YFSETQ. Using immunoSEQ multiplex PCR, the repertoire was profiled, and TCRdb retains in-frame clones only, with some absent. The table has just over 2,000,000 clones, over 85% seen once. The specimen was naive CD4+ T cells sorted from blood. The subset here: CD45RA+ positively selected. This TCR was sampled from a man aged 18-30 years in good health. This chain uses TRBV5-1 with TRBJ1-3; TRBD1 aligns across 10 bases. The CDR3 coding sequence is TGCGCCAGCAGCTTGCAGGGACAGGGGACTGGAAACACCATATATTTT. Translation gives CASSLQGQGTGNTIYF.